The T cell receptor (beta chain) described here comes from a study of type 1 and type 2 diabetes patients. Study at large: The whole study generated about 20 million paired-end reads.

Standard classification criteria confirmed type 1 or type 2 diabetes in all patients. Each participant gave about 10 milliliters of peripheral blood. Genomic DNA was the PCR template. Amplification of the beta chain CDR3 used 30 forward and 13 reverse multiplex primers. TCRdb reprocessed the multiplex PCR reads via MiXCR and lists one record per CDR3 protein. This sample has some 250,000 distinct CDR3 sequences, with 45% to 60% found just once. Looked up from germline, CDR1 is LNHDA and CDR2 is SQIVND (reference sequence). The CDR3 is 13 amino acids. The V and J genes are TRBV19 and TRBJ2-7; no definite D call. The J call is in doubt because the DNA end fits TRBJ2-1 better. The TCR was taken from a man between 18 and 29 years old with type 2 diabetes. The sample comprised peripheral blood mononuclear cells (PBMCs). CDR3 in DNA: TGTGCCAGTAGACCCGATGGAACGAATGAGCAGTTCTTC. Translating it yields CASRPDGTNEQFF.